The clone carrying this T cell receptor (beta chain) has a handful of counts. Amplifying from RNA transcripts, the study obtained TCR beta CDR3 regions. The library came from an HTBI-primed first-round RT-PCR and a second-round multiplex PCR. TCRdb processed the multiplex PCR reads anew with MiXCR; each CDR3 protein has one entry. The sample has 650,000 to 900,000 distinct CDR3 sequences; 40% are singletons. This entry comes from a study of Graves' ophthalmopathy and Graves' hyperthyroidism. The CDR3 consists of 12 residues. CDR1 is DFQATT, CDR2 SNEGSKA, per germline (reference sequence). The ends lost 6 bases at V and 5 bases at J; junction bases unmatched: 5.

This clonotype was sampled from an adult man with Graves' ophthalmopathy. Sequenced material: peripheral blood. This rearrangement joins TRBV20-1 to TRBJ2-7; 9 nucleotides match TRBD1. CDR3 nucleotide sequence: TGCAGTGCCGGGACAGGGATCAACGAGCAGTACTTC. Its translation: CSAGTGINEQYF.